The sequence of this TCR beta chain was determined in a study of T cells after yellow fever vaccination. The 5'RACE template-switching step produced TCR cDNA and added a universal primer site and UMIs. TCRdb redid the calling of the 5' RACE reads with MiXCR, one entry per CDR3 protein. The sample lists a few hundred thousand distinct CDR3 sequences, 15% to 20% occurring once. This CDR3 is built from 11 residues. The ends were cut back, 1 base at V and 6 bases at J, with 3 bases in the middle. The sequence was collected from a man aged 18-30 years who received the YFV17D yellow fever vaccine. The J gene is TRBJ1-1, the V gene TRBV12-3 or TRBV12-4; D remains unclear. The source was PBMCs, collected before the yellow fever booster vaccination. DNA for the CDR3: TGTGCCAGCAGTTTAGAGCCTGAAGCTTTCTTT. Its translation is CASSLEPEAFF.